One and the same sample provided the 17 T cell receptor beta chains below, sequenced in a study of T cells in Graves' hyperthyroidism and ophthalmopathy. The source material, RNA transcripts, was used to amplify TCR beta CDR3 regions. TCR CDR3 regions were first amplified by RT-PCR with HTBI primers. TCRdb called the multiplex PCR reads again in MiXCR, with one record for every CDR3 protein. The table lists about 270,000 distinct CDR3 sequences, approximately 14% of them singletons. The sequenced material came from blood. The origin of the receptors is a woman aged 45-59 years with Graves' hyperthyroidism that later progressed to Graves' ophthalmopathy.

Many counts were recorded for this clonotype. The rearrangement uses TRBV5-1 and TRBJ2-7; 7 nucleotides align to TRBD2. V lost 0 bases to trimming and J lost 3 bases; unmatched junction nucleotides: 3. Germline CDR1 reads SGHRS; CDR2 reads YFSETQ. The CDR3 length is 14 residues. This CDR3 reads CASSLELAGYEQYF. CDR3 coding DNA: TGCGCCAGCAGCTTGGAGTTAGCGGGCTACGAGCAGTACTTC.

The chain combines TRBV9 with TRBJ2-7; TRBD2 is a possible D gene (6 bases). Germline V gene lookup returns CDR1 SGDLS and CDR2 YYNGEE. V lost 0 bases and J lost 6, with 13 bases in between. The CDR3 totals 14 residues. The CDR3 reads CASSVGLGPSEQYF. DNA for the CDR3: TGTGCCAGCAGCGTAGGACTAGGCCCCAGCGAGCAGTACTTC.

This clonotype was recorded many times. CDR3 DNA: TGTGCCAGCACCCCGGGGGGGGACAGTACCTACGAGCAGTACTTC. It codes for CASTPGGDSTYEQYF. This chain connects TRBV9 to TRBJ2-7; TRBD2 is a possible D gene (8 bases). Germline V gene sequence: CDR1 SGDLS, CDR2 YYNGEE. The V and J ends lost 6 bases and 2 bases respectively, with 18 bases between them. CDR3 size: 15 residues. The complete variable domain, with remaining parts taken from reference TRBV9 and TRBJ2-7, reads DSGVTQTPKHLITATGQRVTLRCSPRSGDLSVYWYQQSLDQGLQFLIQYYNGEERAKGNILERFSAQQFPDLHSELNLSSLELGDSALYFCASTPGGDSTYEQYFGPGTRLTVT.

Ten or more counts support this clonotype. CDR3 in DNA: TGTGCCAGCAGAACAGGCCTTTCTAATTCACCCCTCCACTTT. This codes for CASRTGLSNSPLHF. This chain joins TRBV7-2 and TRBJ1-6, with D perhaps matching TRBD1 (5 bases). There are 14 residues in the CDR3. Germline CDR1 reads SGHTA; CDR2 reads FQGNSA. The ends were cut back, 6 bases at V and 6 bases at J, with 12 bases in the middle.

This clonotype was recorded at least ten times. The genes are TRBV9 and TRBJ1-1; D is undetermined. V dropped 0 bases and J dropped 1 base, with 4 bases sitting between them. The CDR3 totals 13 residues. Germline loops: CDR1 SGDLS, CDR2 YYNGEE. CDR3 sequence (DNA): TGTGCCAGCAGCGTAGGCACGAACACTGAAGCTTTCTTT. Protein sequence: CASSVGTNTEAFF.

This clonotype was counted at least ten times. This chain connects TRBV28 to TRBJ1-2, with D unresolved. Looked up from germline, CDR1 is MDHEN and CDR2 is SYDVKM. Trimming stripped 4 bases from V and 5 bases from J, with 5 bases between. This CDR3 spans 11 amino acids. CDR3 coding DNA: TGTGCCAGCAGTTCCTTATATGGCTACACCTTC. It encodes CASSSLYGYTF.

The V gene is TRBV4-1, the J gene TRBJ2-6; no clear D gene. CDR1 and CDR2 (germline): MGHRA, YSYEKL. V lost 7 bases and J lost 2, with 9 bases in between. There are 14 residues in the CDR3. The CDR3 DNA reads TGCGCCAGCACGGAGTCCCCTGGGGCCAACGTCCTGACTTTC. It codes for CASTESPGANVLTF.

The chain uses TRBV2 and TRBJ1-1, with unresolved D. V was shortened by 8 bases and J by 10 bases, with 11 bases between the two germline ends. Germline-derived CDR1 and CDR2 are SNHLY and FYNNEI. This CDR3 contains 10 residues. Written as DNA, the CDR3 is TGTGCCAGCGGAGGGATGGGAGCTTTCTTT. Its protein product is CASGGMGAFF.

Only a few counts were recorded for this clonotype. The chain links TRBV4-1 to TRBJ1-1; 8 positions match TRBD1. The germline V gene encodes CDR1 MGHRA and CDR2 YSYEKL. The CDR3 contains 15 residues. The trim removed 6 bases at V and 3 bases at J, leaving 9 bases unmatched. The CDR3 here is CASRRDRSLHTEAFF. The CDR3 nucleotides are TGCGCCAGCAGGCGGGACAGGTCCCTCCACACTGAAGCTTTCTTT.

This clonotype was detected ten times or more. The V and J genes are TRBV5-1 and TRBJ2-5; TRBD2 matches 11 bases. V shed 0 bases, J shed 4 bases, and the junction held 8 bases outside the gene matches. The CDR3 covers 17 residues. CDR1 is SGHRS and CDR2 is YFSETQ in the germline V gene. This CDR3 reads CASSLDLAGGPLETQYF. The CDR3 DNA reads as TGCGCCAGCAGCTTGGACCTAGCGGGAGGACCCTTAGAGACCCAGTACTTC.

This chain uses TRBV5-1 with TRBJ2-7; 7 nucleotides match TRBD1. This CDR3 is built from 13 residues. CDR1 is SGHRS and CDR2 is YFSETQ in the germline V gene. After removal of 7 bases from V and 0 bases from J, the junction contained 4 bases not matched to a gene. Here the CDR3 reads CASYRQGSYEQYF. Written as DNA, the CDR3 is TGCGCCAGCTATCGACAGGGCTCCTACGAGCAGTACTTC.

A remark on this clonotype: An end of the junction does not agree with germline; a read error may underlie this. The chain combines TRBV20-1 with TRBJ1-6; D not certain. The germline V gene encodes CDR1 DFQATT and CDR2 SNEGSKA (reference sequence). This CDR3 region has 14 residues. CDR3 loop: CSARSGPDNPPLHF. Here the CDR3 DNA reads TGCAGTGCTAGATCCGGACCGGATAATCCACCCCTCCACTTT.

This clonotype was recorded at least ten times. This chain joins TRBV28 and TRBJ2-7, with 8 bases matching TRBD2. This CDR3 contains 13 residues. Germline loops: CDR1 MDHEN, CDR2 SYDVKM. Trimming cost V 7 bases and J 3 bases; bases outside gene matches: 5. CDR3 amino acids: CASKTSGLYEQYF. The CDR3 DNA is TGTGCCAGCAAAACTAGCGGCCTCTACGAGCAGTACTTC.

This clonotype has only a few counts. The chain has TRBV5-1 and TRBJ2-3, with 12 bases lining up with TRBD2. Germline V gene data show CDR1 as SGHRS and CDR2 as YFSETQ. The CDR3 sequence is 19 residues long. Germline trimming cut 0 bases from V and 3 bases from J; bases unmatched to any gene: 11. The DNA of the CDR3 is TGCGCCAGCAGCTTGGCCCAGGTTCTAGCGGGAGGGTTTACAGATACGCAGTATTTT. Translated: CASSLAQVLAGGFTDTQYF.

This clonotype has a count of ten or more. The chain carries TRBV6-1 and TRBJ1-6; no clear D. Germline CDR1 reads MNHNS; CDR2 reads SASEGT. V dropped 3 bases and J dropped 8 bases, with 11 bases sitting between them. CDR3 size: 14 residues. The CDR3 DNA reads as TGTGCCAGCAGTGACGTCCCATTCTATTCACCCCTCCACTTT. Residues: CASSDVPFYSPLHF.

This clonotype was detected many times. The CDR3 is CATGLAGVYEQFF. In nucleotides, the CDR3 is TGTGCCACCGGGCTAGCGGGAGTCTATGAGCAGTTCTTC. This rearrangement joins TRBV24-1 to TRBJ2-1, with 10 bases fitting TRBD2. Germline CDR1 reads KGHDR; CDR2 reads SFDVKD. The CDR3 totals 13 residues. V lost 9 bases to trimming and J lost 8 bases; unmatched junction nucleotides: 6.

Turning to this clonotype: A much larger clone lies one base from this, so it may be a read error. The chain carries TRBV5-1 and TRBJ1-6; D is ambiguous. The germline V gene has CDR1 SGHRS and CDR2 YFSETQ. The CDR3 spans 17 residues. With 4 bases removed from V and 5 bases from J, the gap between germline ends came to 19 bases. The CDR3 DNA follows: TGCGCCAGCAGCAGGAAAGGGATTCCAATGAATAATTCACCCCTCCACTTT. Residues: CASSRKGIPMNNSPLHF.